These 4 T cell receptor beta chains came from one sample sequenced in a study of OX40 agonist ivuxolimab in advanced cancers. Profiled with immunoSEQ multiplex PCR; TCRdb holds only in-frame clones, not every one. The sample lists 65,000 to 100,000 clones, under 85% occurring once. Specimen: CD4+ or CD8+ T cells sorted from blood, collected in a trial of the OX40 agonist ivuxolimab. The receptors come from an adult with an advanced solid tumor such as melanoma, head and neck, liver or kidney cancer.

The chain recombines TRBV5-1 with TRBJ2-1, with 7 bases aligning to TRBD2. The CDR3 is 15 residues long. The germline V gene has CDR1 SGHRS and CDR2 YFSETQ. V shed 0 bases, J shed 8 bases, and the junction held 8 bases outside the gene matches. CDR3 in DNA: TGCGCCAGCAGCTTGGAGGCTAGTGGGGGGGATGAGCAGTTCTTC. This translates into CASSLEASGGDEQFF.

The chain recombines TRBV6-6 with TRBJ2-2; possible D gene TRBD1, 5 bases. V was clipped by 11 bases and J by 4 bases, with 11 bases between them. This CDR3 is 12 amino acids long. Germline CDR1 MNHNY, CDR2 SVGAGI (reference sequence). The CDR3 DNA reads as TGTGCCGCCGGCAGGGCCACCGGGGAGCTGTTTTTT. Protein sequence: CAAGRATGELFF.

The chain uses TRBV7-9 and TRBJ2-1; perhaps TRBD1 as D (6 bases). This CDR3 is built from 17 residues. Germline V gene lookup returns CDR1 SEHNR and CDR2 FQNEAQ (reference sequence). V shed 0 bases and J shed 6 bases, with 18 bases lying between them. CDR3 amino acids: CASSLATGYLSPNEQFF. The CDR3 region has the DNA TGTGCCAGCAGCTTAGCAACAGGGTATCTCTCTCCCAATGAGCAGTTCTTC.

In nucleotides, the CDR3 is TGTGCCAGCTCAACCCCGGGGAGCACAGATACGCAGTATTTT. This sequence encodes CASSTPGSTDTQYF. V gene TRBV28 combines with J gene TRBJ2-3, with D maybe TRBD2 (5 bases). Germline V gene data show CDR1 as MDHEN and CDR2 as SYDVKM. This CDR3 is built from 14 residues. V shed 8 bases and J shed 0 bases, with 12 bases lying between them.